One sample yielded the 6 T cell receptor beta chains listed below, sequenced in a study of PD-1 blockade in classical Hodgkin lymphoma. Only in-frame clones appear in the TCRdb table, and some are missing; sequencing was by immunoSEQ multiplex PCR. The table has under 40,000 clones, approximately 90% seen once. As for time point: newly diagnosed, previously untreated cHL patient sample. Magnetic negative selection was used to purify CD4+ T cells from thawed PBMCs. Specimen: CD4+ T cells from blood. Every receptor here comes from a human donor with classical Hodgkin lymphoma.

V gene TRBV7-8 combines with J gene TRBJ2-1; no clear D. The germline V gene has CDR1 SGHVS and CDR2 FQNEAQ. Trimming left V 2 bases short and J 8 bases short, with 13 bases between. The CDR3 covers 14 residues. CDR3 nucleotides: TGTGCCAGCAGCTTAAGAGAGGCGTGGTATGAGCAGTTCTTC. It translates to CASSLREAWYEQFF.

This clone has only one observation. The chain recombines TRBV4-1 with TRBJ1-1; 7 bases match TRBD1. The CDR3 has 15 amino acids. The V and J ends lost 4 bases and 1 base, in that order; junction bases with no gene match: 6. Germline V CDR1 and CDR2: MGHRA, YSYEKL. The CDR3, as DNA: TGCGCCAGCAGCCCCCCGACAGGGTCGAACACTGAAGCTTTCTTT. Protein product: CASSPPTGSNTEAFF.

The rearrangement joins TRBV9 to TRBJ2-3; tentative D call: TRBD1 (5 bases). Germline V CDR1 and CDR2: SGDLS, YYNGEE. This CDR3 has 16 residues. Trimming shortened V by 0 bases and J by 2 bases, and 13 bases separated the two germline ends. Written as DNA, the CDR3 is TGTGCCAGCAGCGTAGACCGTCAGGGAACCACAGATACGCAGTATTTT. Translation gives CASSVDRQGTTDTQYF.

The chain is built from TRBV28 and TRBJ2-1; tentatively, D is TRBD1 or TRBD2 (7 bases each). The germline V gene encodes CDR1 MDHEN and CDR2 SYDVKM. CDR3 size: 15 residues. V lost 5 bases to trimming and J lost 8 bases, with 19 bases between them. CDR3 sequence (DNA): TGTGCCAGCAGTCCAGGGGGGGGAAACTTTGATGAGCAGTTCTTC. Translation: CASSPGGGNFDEQFF.

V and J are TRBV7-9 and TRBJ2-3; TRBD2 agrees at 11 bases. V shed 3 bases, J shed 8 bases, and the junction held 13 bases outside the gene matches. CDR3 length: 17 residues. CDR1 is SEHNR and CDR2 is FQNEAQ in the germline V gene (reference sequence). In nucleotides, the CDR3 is TGTGCCAGCAGCTTTGCCTCGACTAGCGGGGTGGCAGCTACGCAGTATTTT. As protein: CASSFASTSGVAATQYF.

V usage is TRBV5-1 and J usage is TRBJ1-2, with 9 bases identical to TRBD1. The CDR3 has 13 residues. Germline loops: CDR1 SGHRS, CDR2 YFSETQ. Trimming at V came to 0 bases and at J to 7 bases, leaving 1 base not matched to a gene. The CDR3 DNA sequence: TGCGCCAGCAGCTTGGGACAGGGGGGTGGCTACACCTTC. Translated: CASSLGQGGGYTF.